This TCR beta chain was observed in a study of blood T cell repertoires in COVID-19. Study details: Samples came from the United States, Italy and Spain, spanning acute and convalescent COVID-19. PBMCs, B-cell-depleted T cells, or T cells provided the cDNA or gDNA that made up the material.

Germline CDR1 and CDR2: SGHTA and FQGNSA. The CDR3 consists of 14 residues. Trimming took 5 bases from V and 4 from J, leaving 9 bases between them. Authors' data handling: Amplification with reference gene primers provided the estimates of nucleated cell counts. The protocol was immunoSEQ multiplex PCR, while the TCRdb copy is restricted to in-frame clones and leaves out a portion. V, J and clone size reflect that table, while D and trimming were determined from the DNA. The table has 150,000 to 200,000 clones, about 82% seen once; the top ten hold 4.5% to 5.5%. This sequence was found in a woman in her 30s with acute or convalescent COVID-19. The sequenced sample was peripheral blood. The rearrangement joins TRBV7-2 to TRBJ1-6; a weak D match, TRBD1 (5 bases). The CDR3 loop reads CASSGAIYNSPLHF. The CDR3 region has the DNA TGTGCCAGCAGCGGGGCTATTTATAATTCACCCCTCCACTTT.